The 8 T cell receptor beta chains presented below share a single source sample, sequenced in a study of T cells after yellow fever vaccination (dated by TCRdb to between 2018 and 2020). In the paper's terms, the treatment or condition label means: live attenuated yellow fever vaccine strain. Libraries were prepared through 5' RACE. The reads were generated on an Illumina HiSeq 2500. Using fastp at Q25 and MiXCR, TCRdb reprocessed the public reads and kept productive beta chains. When rows share a CDR3 protein, they turn into one entry using the most common DNA and genes. The sample table shows just under 600,000 distinct CDR3 sequences, and less than 15% are seen once. The ten most abundant clones make up around an eighth of the sample. The specimen was PBMCs, collected on the day of the yellow fever booster vaccination. The receptors here all came from a man aged 25 to 40 who received the YFV17D yellow fever vaccine.

The rearrangement joins TRBV5-1 to TRBJ1-2, with a weak D call TRBD1 (6 bases). Germline V gene data show CDR1 as SGHRS and CDR2 as YFSETQ. The CDR3 covers 13 residues. V was clipped by 0 bases and J by 7 bases, with 10 bases between them. CDR3 nucleotides: TGCGCCAGCAGCTTGGAAACAGGGTTTGGCTACACCTTC. It translates to CASSLETGFGYTF.

This clonotype appeared a few times. V is TRBV29-1 and J is TRBJ2-1; 15 positions agree with TRBD2. The ends lost 4 bases at V and 3 bases at J; junction bases unmatched: 13. This CDR3 comprises 19 residues. In germline, CDR1 is SQVTM, CDR2 ANQGSEA. The CDR3 DNA reads as TGCAGCGTTGTGGCCTTCGGACTAGCGGGAGGGGTAATCTACAATGAGCAGTTCTTC. It is translated as CSVVAFGLAGGVIYNEQFF.

This clonotype turned up a few times. The V and J genes are TRBV7-9 and TRBJ2-7; 11 bases align to TRBD2. This CDR3 spans 14 amino acids. With V trimmed by 5 bases and J by 5 bases, 5 bases remained unmatched. Germline CDR1 and CDR2: SEHNR and FQNEAQ (reference sequence). For the CDR3, the DNA is TGTGCCAGCAGCCGACTAGCGGGACGGGACGAGCAGTACTTC. This encodes CASSRLAGRDEQYF.

This clonotype showed up many times. The chain joins TRBV28 to TRBJ2-5, with 7 bases fitting TRBD1. Germline values: CDR1 MDHEN, CDR2 SYDVKM. The length of the CDR3 is 14 residues. V was pared by 5 bases and J by 7 bases, with 10 bases of the junction left unmatched. The CDR3 protein is CASSLGGGVVTQYF. The DNA for the CDR3 is TGTGCCAGCAGTCTAGGGGGCGGAGTGGTGACCCAGTACTTC. Together with reference TRBV28 and TRBJ2-5, the CDR3 gives the full variable domain: DVKVTQSSRYLVKRTGEKVFLECVQDMDHENMFWYRQDPGLGLRLIYFSYDVKMKEKGDIPEGYSVSREKKERFSLILESASTNQTSMYLCASSLGGGVVTQYFGPGTRLLVL.

The V call is TRBV27, the J call TRBJ2-2; maybe TRBD1 (6 bases). Germline V gene lookup returns CDR1 MNHEY and CDR2 SMNVEV (reference sequence). Between the trimmed V and J ends, which lost 5 bases and 6 bases, there was a span of 16 bases. The CDR3 is 15 residues long. The CDR3 loop is CASSPWGHLSGELFF. Here the CDR3 DNA reads TGTGCCAGCAGTCCATGGGGGCACTTATCCGGGGAGCTGTTTTTT.

The chain has TRBV20-1 and TRBJ2-1; 12 nucleotides match TRBD2. Germline CDR1 DFQATT, CDR2 SNEGSKA (reference sequence). V lost 1 base, J lost 6 bases, and 4 bases stayed unmatched. The CDR3 is made up of 15 amino acids. The DNA of the CDR3 is TGCAGTGCTAGAGCACTAGCGGGAGGTTTCAATGAGCAGTTCTTC. This sequence encodes CSARALAGGFNEQFF.

This clonotype was observed a few times. The rearrangement uses TRBV6-5 and TRBJ2-1, with 9 bases matching TRBD2. This CDR3 is 15 amino acids long. The germline CDR1 and CDR2 sequences are MNHEY and SVGAGI. V shed 7 bases and J 8 bases; nucleotides not matched to a gene: 12. CDR3 sequence: CASTPMGGRADEQFF. Written as DNA, the CDR3 is TGTGCCAGCACCCCTATGGGCGGGAGGGCCGATGAGCAGTTCTTC.

This clonotype was seen many times. The CDR3 DNA reads as TGCAGTGCAGAAGGGGTCTACGGAGTCGCCTACGAGCAGTACTTC. This codes for CSAEGVYGVAYEQYF. The gene calls are TRBV20-1 and TRBJ2-7; a possible D gene is TRBD1 (5 bases). The CDR3 length is 15 residues. Germline CDR1 reads DFQATT; CDR2 reads SNEGSKA (reference sequence). Trimming removed 6 bases at V and 2 bases at J, with 20 bases between.